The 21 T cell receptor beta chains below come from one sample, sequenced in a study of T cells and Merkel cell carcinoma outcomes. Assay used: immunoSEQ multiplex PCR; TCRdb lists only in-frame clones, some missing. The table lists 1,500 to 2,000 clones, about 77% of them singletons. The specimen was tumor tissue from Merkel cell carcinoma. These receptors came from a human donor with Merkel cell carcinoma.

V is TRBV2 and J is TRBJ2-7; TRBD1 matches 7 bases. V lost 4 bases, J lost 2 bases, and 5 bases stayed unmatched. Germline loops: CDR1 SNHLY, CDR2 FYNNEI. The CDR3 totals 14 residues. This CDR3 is CASSGRQGAYEQYF. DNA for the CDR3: TGTGCCAGCAGTGGCCGACAGGGTGCCTACGAGCAGTACTTC.

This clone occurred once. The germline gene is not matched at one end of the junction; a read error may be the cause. The CDR3 reads CASSLKVRAFDGYTF. The CDR3, as DNA: TGTGCCAGCAGCTTGAAGGTCAGGGCGTTCGATGGGTACACCTTC. This chain links TRBV5-6 with TRBJ1-2; tentative D call: TRBD1 (5 bases). The CDR3 spans 15 residues. The germline V gene encodes CDR1 SGHDT and CDR2 YYEEEE.

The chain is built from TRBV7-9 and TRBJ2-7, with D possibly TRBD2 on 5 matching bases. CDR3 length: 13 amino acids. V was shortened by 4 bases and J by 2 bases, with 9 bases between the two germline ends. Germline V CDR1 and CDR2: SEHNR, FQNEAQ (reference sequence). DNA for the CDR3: TGTGCCAGCAGCTCGGACGGGACCTACGAGCAGTACTTC. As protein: CASSSDGTYEQYF.

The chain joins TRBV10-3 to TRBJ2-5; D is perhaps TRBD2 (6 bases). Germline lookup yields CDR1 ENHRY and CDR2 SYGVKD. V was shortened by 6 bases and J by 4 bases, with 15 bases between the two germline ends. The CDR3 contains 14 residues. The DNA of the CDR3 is TGTGCCATCAGCTACCAGGGACTCCGAGAGACCCAGTACTTC. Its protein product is CAISYQGLRETQYF.

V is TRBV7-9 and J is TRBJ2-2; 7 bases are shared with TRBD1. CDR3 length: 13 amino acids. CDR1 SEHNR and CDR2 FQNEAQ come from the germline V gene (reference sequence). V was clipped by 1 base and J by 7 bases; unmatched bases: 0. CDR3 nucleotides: TGTGCCAGCAGCTTAGGGGACAGCGGGGAGCTGTTTTTT. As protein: CASSLGDSGELFF.

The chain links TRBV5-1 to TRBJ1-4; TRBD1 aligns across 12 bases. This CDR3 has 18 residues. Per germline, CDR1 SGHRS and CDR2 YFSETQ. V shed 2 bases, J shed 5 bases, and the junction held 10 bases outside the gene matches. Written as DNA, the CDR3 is TGCGCCAGCAGCTTAGGATCCGGGACAGGGGGCCGGAATGAAAAACTGTTTTTT. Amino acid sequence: CASSLGSGTGGRNEKLFF.

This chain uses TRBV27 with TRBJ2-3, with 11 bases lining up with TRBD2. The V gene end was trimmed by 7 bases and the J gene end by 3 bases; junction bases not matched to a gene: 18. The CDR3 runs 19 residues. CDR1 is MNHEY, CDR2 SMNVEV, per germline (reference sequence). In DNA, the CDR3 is TGTGCCAGCAACAGGGATAGCGGGAGGGGGCCGGAGGGGACAGATACGCAGTATTTT. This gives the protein CASNRDSGRGPEGTDTQYF.

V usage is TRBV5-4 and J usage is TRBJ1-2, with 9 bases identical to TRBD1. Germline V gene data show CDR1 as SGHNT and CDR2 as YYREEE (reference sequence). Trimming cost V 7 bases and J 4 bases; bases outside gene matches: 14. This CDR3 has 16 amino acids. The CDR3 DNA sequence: TGTGCCAGCGAACGGACAGGGGTTGTAATCCCCTATGGCTACACCTTC. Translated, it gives CASERTGVVIPYGYTF.

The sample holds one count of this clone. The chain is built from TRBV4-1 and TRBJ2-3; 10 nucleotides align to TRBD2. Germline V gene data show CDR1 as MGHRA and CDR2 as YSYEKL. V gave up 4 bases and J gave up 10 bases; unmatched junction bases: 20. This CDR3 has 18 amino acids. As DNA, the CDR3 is TGCGCCAGCAGCCCGCCTCCTCTAGCGGGGGCCCCGGGGGGAGCGCAGTATTTT. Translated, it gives CASSPPPLAGAPGGAQYF.

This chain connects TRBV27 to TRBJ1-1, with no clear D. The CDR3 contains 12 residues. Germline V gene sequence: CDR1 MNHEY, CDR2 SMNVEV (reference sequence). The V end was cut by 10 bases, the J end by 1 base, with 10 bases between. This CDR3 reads CATIGRNTEAFF. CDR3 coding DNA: TGTGCCACGATAGGGAGGAACACTGAAGCTTTCTTT.

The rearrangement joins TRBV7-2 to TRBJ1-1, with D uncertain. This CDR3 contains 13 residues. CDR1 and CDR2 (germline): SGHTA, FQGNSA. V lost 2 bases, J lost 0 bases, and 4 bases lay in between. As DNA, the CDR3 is TGTGCCAGCAGCTTAACCCTGAACACTGAAGCTTTCTTT. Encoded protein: CASSLTLNTEAFF.

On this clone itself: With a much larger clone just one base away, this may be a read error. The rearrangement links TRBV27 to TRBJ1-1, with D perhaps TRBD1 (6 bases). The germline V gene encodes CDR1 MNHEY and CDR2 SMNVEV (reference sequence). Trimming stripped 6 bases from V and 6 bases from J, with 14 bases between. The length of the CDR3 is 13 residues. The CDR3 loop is CASRRTGMPEAFF. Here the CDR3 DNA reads TGTGCCAGCAGGAGAACAGGGATGCCTGAAGCTTTCTTT.

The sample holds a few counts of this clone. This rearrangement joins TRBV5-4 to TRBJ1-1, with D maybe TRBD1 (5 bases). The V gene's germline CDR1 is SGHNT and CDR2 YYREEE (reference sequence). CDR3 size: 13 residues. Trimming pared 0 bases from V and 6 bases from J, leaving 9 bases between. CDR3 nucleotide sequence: TGTGCCAGCAGCTTGGAGCCGGGACCTGAAGCTTTCTTT. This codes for CASSLEPGPEAFF.

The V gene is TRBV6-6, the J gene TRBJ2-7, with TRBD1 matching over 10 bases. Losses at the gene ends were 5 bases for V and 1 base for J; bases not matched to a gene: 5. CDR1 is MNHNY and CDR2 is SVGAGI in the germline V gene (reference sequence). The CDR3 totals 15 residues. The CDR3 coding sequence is TGTGCCAGCAGTCCGGGACAGGGGTTTTCCTACGAGCAGTACTTC. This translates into CASSPGQGFSYEQYF.

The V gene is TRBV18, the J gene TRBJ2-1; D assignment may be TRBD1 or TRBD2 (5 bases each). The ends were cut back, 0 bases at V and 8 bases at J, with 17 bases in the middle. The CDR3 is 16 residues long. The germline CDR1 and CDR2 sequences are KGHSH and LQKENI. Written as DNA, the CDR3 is TGTGCCAGCTCACCACCGCAGACAGAGGGCCGGGATGAGCAGTTCTTC. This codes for CASSPPQTEGRDEQFF. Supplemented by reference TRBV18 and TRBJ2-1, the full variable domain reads NAGVMQNPRHLVRRRGQEARLRCSPMKGHSHVYWYRQLPEEGLKFMVYLQKENIIDESGMPKERFSAEFPKEGPSILRIQQVVRGDSAAYFCASSPPQTEGRDEQFFGPGTRLTVL.

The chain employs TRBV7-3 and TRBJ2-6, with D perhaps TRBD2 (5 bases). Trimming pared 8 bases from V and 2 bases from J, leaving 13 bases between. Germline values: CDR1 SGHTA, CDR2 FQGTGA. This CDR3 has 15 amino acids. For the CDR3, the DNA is TGTGCCAGCGCCTCCGGGGAGACTGGGGCCAACGTCCTGACTTTC. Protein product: CASASGETGANVLTF.

CDR3 region: CASSDRRNQPQHF. For the CDR3, the DNA is TGTGCCAGCAGTGACAGGAGAAATCAGCCCCAGCATTTT. The genes are TRBV6-1 and TRBJ1-5; no definite D call. The germline CDR1 and CDR2 sequences are MNHNS and SASEGT. V was trimmed by 3 bases and J by 4 bases, leaving 7 bases between them. The CDR3 totals 13 residues.

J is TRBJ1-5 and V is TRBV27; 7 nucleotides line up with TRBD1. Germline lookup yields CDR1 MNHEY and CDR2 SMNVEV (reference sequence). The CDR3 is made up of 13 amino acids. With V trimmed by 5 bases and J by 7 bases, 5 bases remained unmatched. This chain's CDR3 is CASSAGGEQPQHF. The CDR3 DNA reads TGTGCCAGCAGTGCAGGGGGTGAACAGCCCCAGCATTTT.

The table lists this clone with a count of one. The CDR3 spells CASSLDGQGNTEAFF. The CDR3 DNA follows: TGCGCCAGCAGCTTGGACGGACAAGGAAACACTGAAGCTTTCTTT. The chain links TRBV5-1 to TRBJ1-1; perhaps TRBD1 as D (5 bases). With 0 bases removed from V and 2 bases from J, the gap between germline ends came to 11 bases. Germline loops: CDR1 SGHRS, CDR2 YFSETQ. The CDR3 is 15 residues long.

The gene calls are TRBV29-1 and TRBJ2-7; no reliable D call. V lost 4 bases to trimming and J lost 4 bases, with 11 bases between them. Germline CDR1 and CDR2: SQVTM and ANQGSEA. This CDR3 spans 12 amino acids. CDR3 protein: CSVGADGYEQYF. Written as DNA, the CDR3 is TGCAGCGTTGGGGCGGATGGGTACGAGCAGTACTTC.

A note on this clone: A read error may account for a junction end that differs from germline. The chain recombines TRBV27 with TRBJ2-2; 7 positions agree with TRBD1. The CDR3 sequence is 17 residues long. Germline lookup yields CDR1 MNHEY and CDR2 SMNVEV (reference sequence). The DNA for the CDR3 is TGTGCCAGCAGTTTATCTACCGGGACAGCGAACACCGGAGAGCTGTTTTTT. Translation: CASSLSTGTANTGELFF.